The T cell receptor beta chain under discussion was sequenced for a study of CXCR3-negative and CXCR3-positive naive CD8 T cells. Overall study findings and caveats: CXCR3-negative naive cells had less hydrophobic TRB CDR3s than did CXCR3-positive naive cells. No difference in surface CD5 was seen between naive subsets, and TCR strength was inferred from TRB CDR3 properties. Both of the naive subsets showed about the same high diversity, but memory CD8+ cells had much less.

Of note for this clonotype: Its specificity is unknown.

Via 5' RACE with UMI labels, TRB cDNA libraries were prepared. TCRdb re-called the 5' RACE reads and catalogs CDR3 proteins one per entry, DNA excluded. The specimen's table records about 90,000 distinct CDR3 sequences. The CDR3 loop spans 17 amino acids. This TCR came from a human donor in good health. Some clones in this sample may be carry-over from other donors' samples. This rearrangement joins TRBV21-1 to TRBJ2-3; absent DNA, TCRdb's TRBD2 call cannot be checked. TRBV21-1 is a pseudogene. The sequencing sample was made of naive CXCR3- CD8+ T cells from blood. Specified subset: CD45RO-CCR7+CD27+CD95- naive CD8+ T cells lacking CXCR3 (TNR3-). The CDR3 loop reads CASSQPSGGAGTDTQYF.